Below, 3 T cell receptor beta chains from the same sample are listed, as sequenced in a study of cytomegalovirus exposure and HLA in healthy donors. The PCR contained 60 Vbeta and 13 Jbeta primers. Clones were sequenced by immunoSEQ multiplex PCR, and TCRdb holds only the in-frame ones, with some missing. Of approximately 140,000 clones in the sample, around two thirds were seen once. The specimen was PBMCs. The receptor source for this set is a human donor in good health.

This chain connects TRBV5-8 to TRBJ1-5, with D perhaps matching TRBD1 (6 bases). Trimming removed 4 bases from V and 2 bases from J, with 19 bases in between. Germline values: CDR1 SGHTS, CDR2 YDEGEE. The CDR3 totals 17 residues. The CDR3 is CASSLWTGGGGNQPQHF. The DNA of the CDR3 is TGTGCCAGCAGCCTCTGGACGGGGGGCGGAGGCAATCAGCCCCAGCATTTT.

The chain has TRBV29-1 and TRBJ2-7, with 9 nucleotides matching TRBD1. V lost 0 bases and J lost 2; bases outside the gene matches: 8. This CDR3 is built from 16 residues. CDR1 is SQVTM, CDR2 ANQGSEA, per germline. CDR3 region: CSVEDLTGQGPYEQYF. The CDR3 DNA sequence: TGCAGCGTTGAAGATCTGACGGGACAGGGACCCTACGAGCAGTACTTC.

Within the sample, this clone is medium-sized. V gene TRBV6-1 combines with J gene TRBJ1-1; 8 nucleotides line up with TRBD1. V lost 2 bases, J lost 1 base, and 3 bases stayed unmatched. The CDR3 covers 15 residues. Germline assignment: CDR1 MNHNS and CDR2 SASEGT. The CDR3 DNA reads TGTGCCAGCAGTGAATCCGGGACAGGGAACACTGAAGCTTTCTTT. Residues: CASSESGTGNTEAFF.